The present T cell receptor (beta chain) was sequenced within a study of T cells in localized non-small cell lung cancer. V lost 5 bases, J lost 2 bases, and 9 bases stayed unmatched. Germline CDR1 is SEHNR and CDR2 is FQNEAQ (reference sequence). The CDR3 is 17 residues long. Data came from immunoSEQ multiplex PCR; TCRdb stores just in-frame clones and leaves some out. Found here are about 40,000 clones, more than 75% of them singletons; the top ten hold 3% to 4.5%. As for this clone: Antigen unknown.

Broader study findings: A median around 55 of the top 100 tumor clones appeared in adjacent lung.

The clonotype was recovered from a man aged 18 to 49 with stage I lung adenocarcinoma. This material consisted of peripheral blood, taken before any cancer treatment. The rearrangement joins TRBV7-9 to TRBJ1-6, with TRBD1 identical over 7 bases. The CDR3: CASSTPGQAPYNSPLHF. The CDR3 bases are TGTGCCAGCAGCACCCCTGGACAGGCGCCCTATAATTCACCCCTCCACTTT.